Included here is one T cell receptor beta chain sequence, with context. The germline V gene encodes CDR1 KGHDR and CDR2 SFDVKD. Trimming took off 3 bases at V and 0 bases at J, with 8 bases between the two ends. The CDR3 runs to 15 residues. The data are from a study of blood T cell repertoires in COVID-19. Assay: immunoSEQ multiplex PCR; the TCRdb copy retains only in-frame clones and omits some. The table records some 490,000 clones, roughly 88% of them present only once. The sequence derives from a human donor in a cohort sampled during active COVID-19. V is TRBV24-1 and J is TRBJ2-1, with D possibly TRBD2 on 5 matching bases. The sequenced material came from peripheral blood. The CDR3 DNA reads as TGTGCCACCAGTGATCGAGGAGGCTCCTACAATGAGCAGTTCTTC. It specifies CATSDRGGSYNEQFF.